This T cell receptor (beta chain) was sequenced for a study of beta chain features in type 1 diabetes. What was sequenced were expressed TCRB transcripts, since all of the isolated RNA had been reverse transcribed. Profiling relied on immunoSEQ multiplex PCR, and the TCRdb table lists in-frame clones only, not all of them. Altogether about 620,000 clones are present, 15% to 17% being singletons, with the ten largest covering 0.07% to 0.095%. Each of the CD4+ naive, central memory, regulatory and stem cell-like memory populations was sorted via CD45RO/CCR7/CD25/CD127/CD95/CD27. The TCR was taken from a young man in good health. What was sequenced was naive CD4+ T cells from blood.

Written as DNA, the CDR3 is TGTGCCAGCAGTTACTCAGACAGGGTGGTGACTGAAGCTTTCTTT. It is translated as CASSYSDRVVTEAFF. The chain has TRBV6-5 and TRBJ1-1, with 7 bases identical to TRBD1. Germline trimming cut 0 bases from V and 5 bases from J; bases unmatched to any gene: 6. There are 15 residues in the CDR3. Per germline, CDR1 MNHEY and CDR2 SVGAGI.